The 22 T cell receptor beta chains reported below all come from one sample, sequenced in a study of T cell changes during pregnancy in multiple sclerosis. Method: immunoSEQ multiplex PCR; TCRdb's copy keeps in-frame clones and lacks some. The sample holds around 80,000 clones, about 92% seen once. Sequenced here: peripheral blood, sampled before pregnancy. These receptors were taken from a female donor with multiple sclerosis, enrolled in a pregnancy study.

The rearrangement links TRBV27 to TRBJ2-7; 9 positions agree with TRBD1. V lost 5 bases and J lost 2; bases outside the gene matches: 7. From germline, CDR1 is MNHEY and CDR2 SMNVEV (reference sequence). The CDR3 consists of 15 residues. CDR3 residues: CASSPLDRGPYEQYF. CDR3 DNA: TGTGCCAGCAGTCCCTTGGACAGGGGACCCTACGAGCAGTACTTC.

Here the CDR3 DNA reads TGTGCCAGCAGTTATTCAAGACAGGCTCGCACCGGGGAGCTGTTTTTT. It yields the protein CASSYSRQARTGELFF. This chain connects TRBV6-5 to TRBJ2-2, with D possibly matching TRBD1 (6 bases). Trimming removed 3 bases from V and 4 bases from J, with 15 bases in between. This CDR3 contains 16 residues. Germline-derived CDR1 and CDR2 are MNHEY and SVGAGI.

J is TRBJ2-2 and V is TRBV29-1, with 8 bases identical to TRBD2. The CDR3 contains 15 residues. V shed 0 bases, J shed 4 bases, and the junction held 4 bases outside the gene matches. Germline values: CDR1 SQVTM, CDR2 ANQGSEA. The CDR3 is CSVEDMAGGTGELFF. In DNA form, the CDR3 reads TGCAGCGTTGAAGATATGGCGGGAGGCACCGGGGAGCTGTTTTTT.

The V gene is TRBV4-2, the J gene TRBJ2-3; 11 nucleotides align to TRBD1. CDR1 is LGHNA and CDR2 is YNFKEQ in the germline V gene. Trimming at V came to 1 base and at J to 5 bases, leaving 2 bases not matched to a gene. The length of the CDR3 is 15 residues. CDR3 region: CASSQVGTGGDTQYF. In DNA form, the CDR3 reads TGTGCCAGCAGCCAAGTAGGGACAGGGGGAGATACGCAGTATTTT.

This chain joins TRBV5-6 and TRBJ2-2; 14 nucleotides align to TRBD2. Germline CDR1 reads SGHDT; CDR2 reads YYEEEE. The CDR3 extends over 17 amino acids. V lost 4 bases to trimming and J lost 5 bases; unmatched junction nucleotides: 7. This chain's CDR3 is CASSPRLAGGPTGELFF. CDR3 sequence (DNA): TGTGCCAGCAGCCCTCGACTAGCGGGAGGGCCGACCGGGGAGCTGTTTTTT.

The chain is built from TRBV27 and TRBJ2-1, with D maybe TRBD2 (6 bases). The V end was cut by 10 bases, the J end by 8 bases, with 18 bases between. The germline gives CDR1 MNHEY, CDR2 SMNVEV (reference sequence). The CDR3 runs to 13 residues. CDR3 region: CAIRVDGSYEQFF. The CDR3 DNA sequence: TGTGCCATCAGGGTCGACGGGAGCTATGAGCAGTTCTTC.

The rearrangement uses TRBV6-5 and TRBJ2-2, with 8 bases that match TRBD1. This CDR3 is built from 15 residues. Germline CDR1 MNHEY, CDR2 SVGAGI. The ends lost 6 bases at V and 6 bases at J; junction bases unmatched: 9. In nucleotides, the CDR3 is TGTGCCAGCAGCATCTTCGGACAGGGTGCCGGGGAGCTGTTTTTT. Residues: CASSIFGQGAGELFF.

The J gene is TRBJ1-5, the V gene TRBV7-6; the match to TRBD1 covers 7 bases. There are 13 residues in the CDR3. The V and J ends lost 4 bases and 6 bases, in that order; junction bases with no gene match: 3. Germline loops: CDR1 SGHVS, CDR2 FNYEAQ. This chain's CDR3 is CASSSTGSQPQHF. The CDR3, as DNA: TGTGCCAGCAGCTCGACAGGGTCTCAGCCCCAGCATTTT.

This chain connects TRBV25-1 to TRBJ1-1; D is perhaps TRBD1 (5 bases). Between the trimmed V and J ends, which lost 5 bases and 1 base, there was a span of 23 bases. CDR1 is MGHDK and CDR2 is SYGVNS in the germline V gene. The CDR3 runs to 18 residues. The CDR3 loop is CASSSPLVGGGGNTEAFF. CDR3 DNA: TGTGCCAGCAGTTCTCCGCTGGTTGGGGGAGGAGGGAACACTGAAGCTTTCTTT.

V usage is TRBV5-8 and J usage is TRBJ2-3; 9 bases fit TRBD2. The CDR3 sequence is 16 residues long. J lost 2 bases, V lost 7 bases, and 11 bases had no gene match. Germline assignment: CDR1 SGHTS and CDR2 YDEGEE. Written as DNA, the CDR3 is TGTGCCAGCTCCGGTAGACTAGCGGATGACACAGATACGCAGTATTTT. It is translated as CASSGRLADDTDTQYF.

CDR3 residues: CASSYRDRESQPQHF. Here the CDR3 DNA reads TGTGCCAGCAGCTACCGGGACAGGGAAAGTCAGCCCCAGCATTTT. This chain uses TRBV2 with TRBJ1-5; 9 positions agree with TRBD1. The CDR3 sequence is 15 residues long. With 6 bases clipped from V and 6 bases from J, the junction kept 9 bases outside the gene matches. Germline V lookup: CDR1 SNHLY, CDR2 FYNNEI.

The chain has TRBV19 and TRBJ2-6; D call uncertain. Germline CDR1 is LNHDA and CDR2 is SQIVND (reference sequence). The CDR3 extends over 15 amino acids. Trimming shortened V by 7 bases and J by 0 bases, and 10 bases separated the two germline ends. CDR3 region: CASTLRRSGANVLTF. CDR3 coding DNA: TGTGCCAGTACCCTCAGGCGCTCTGGGGCCAACGTCCTGACTTTC.

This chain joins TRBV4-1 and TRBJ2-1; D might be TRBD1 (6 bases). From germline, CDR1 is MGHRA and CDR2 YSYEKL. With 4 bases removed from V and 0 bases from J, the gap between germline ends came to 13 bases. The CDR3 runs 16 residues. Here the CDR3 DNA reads TGCGCCAGCAGCCCCCCCCAGGGGAGCTCCTACAATGAGCAGTTCTTC. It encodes CASSPPQGSSYNEQFF.

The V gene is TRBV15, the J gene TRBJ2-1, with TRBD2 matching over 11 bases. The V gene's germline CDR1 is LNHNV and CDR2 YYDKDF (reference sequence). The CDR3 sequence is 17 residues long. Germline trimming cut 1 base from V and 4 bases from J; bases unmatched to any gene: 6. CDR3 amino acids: CATSRGGLAGGYNEQFF. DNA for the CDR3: TGTGCCACCAGCAGAGGGGGGCTAGCGGGAGGTTACAATGAGCAGTTCTTC.

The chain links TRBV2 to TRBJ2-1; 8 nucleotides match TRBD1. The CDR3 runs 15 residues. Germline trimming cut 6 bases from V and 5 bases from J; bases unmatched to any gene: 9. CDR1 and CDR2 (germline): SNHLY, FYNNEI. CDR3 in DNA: TGTGCCAGCAGATTGACCGGGACAGGTAACAATGAGCAGTTCTTC. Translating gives CASRLTGTGNNEQFF.

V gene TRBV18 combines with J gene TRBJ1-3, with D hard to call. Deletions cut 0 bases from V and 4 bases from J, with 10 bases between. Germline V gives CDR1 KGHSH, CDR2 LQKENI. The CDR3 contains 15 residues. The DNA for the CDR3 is TGTGCCAGCTCACCACCGGTAGCAGTGGGAAACACCATATATTTT. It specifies CASSPPVAVGNTIYF.

The CDR3 loop reads CSVRGANEQFF. CDR3 bases: TGCAGTGTACGGGGGGCCAATGAGCAGTTCTTC. The V call is TRBV20-1, the J call TRBJ2-1; weak D call: TRBD2 (7 bases). V gave up 7 bases and J gave up 6 bases, with 10 bases separating them. CDR1 is DFQATT and CDR2 is SNEGSKA in the germline V gene (reference sequence). The CDR3 has 11 residues.

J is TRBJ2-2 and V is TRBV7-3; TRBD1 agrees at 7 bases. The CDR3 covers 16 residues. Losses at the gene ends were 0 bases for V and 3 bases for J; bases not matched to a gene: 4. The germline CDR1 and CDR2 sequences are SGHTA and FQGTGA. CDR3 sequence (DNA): TGTGCCAGCAGCTTAACGTCGACAGGGTACACCGGGGAGCTGTTTTTT. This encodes CASSLTSTGYTGELFF.

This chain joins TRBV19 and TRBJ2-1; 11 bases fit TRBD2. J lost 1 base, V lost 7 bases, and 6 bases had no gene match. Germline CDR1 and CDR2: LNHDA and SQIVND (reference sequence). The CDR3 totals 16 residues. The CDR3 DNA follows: TGTGCCAGTAAGGGAACTAGCGGGAGATCCTACAATGAGCAGTTCTTC. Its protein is CASKGTSGRSYNEQFF.

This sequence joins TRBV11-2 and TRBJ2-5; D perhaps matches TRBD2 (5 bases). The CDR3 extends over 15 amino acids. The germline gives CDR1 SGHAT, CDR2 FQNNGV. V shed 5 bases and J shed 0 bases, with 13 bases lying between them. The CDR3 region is CASSPGWRHQETQYF. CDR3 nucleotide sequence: TGTGCCAGCAGCCCGGGGTGGCGACACCAAGAGACCCAGTACTTC.

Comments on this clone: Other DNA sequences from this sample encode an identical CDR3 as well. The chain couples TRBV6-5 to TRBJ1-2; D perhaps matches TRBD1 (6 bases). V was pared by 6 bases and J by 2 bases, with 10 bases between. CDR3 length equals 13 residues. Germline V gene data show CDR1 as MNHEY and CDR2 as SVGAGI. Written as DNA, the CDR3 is TGTGCCAGCAGCCCTACAGGGAACTATGGCTACACCTTC. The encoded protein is CASSPTGNYGYTF.

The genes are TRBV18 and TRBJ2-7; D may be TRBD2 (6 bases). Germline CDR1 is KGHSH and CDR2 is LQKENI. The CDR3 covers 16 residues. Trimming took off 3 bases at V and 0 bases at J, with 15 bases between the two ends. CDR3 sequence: CASSPQLGGASYEQYF. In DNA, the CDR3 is TGTGCCAGCTCACCTCAACTCGGCGGGGCCTCCTACGAGCAGTACTTC.